This T cell receptor beta chain originates from a study of persistence of HIV-infected CD4 T cells (dated by TCRdb to 2019 to 2021). Context from the whole study: CMV- and HIV-1 Gag-responding CD4+ T cells were isolated from ART-treated individuals so that antigen-driven clonal expansion of HIV-1-infected cells could be examined. Peripheral blood samples of up to about 200 mL were obtained at multiple time points, with the exception of a couple of participants, for whom leukapheresis was performed at a single time point. In the cross-participant TCR cluster analysis, about 8 participants were included for CMV and roughly 7 participants were included for Gag. The clonality of all cells in each sorted population was assessed by TCRbeta sequencing, whereas the clonality of infected cells was assessed by proviral sequencing. Suppressive ART had been received by participants for a median of 8 years. Broad study findings and their caveats: Few individuals were included in the study, and only a limited range of antigens was tested. TCR oligoclonality correlated with proviral oligoclonality within the same sorted populations. Because the TCR analyses were done in bulk, restricting them to just the rare CMV-responding cells that actually carried HIV-1 proviruses was not possible. Significantly lower TCRbeta richness was observed in CMV- and Gag-responding cells than in anti-CD3/anti-CD28-responding cells, and higher oligoclonality was observed in CMV-responding cells than in CD3/CD28-stimulated and Gag-responding cells. Degenerate expanded CDR3beta sequences were enriched in antigen-responding cells, suggesting convergent selection of CD4+ responses to CMV and Gag.

Of note for this clone: Its cognate antigen has yet to be identified. No qualities accompany the bases; no much larger clone lies one base away.

In light of the paper, this sample's treatment or condition label describes: suppressive antiretroviral therapy. Cells were stimulated with a pool of overlapping HIV-1 Gag 15-mer peptides at roughly 0.99 ug per peptide per mL. Memory populations depleted of antigen-responding cells were obtained by sorting nonresponding CD40L-negative CD69-negative CD45RO-high memory CD4+ T cells. Participants were HIV-1-infected adults who started suppressive ART during chronic infection. For at least 4 years, participants had undetectable plasma HIV-1 RNA, below 50 copies/mL. To be included, participants needed a CD4+ T cell count above 400 cells/uL and a positive CMV serology. Before stimulation, PBMCs were isolated using density centrifugation and then depleted of CD8+ T cells. For approximately 18 hours, CD8-depleted PBMCs were stimulated with anti-CD28/CD49d costimulation, a CD40-blocking antibody, and enfuvirtide, which was added to prevent new infections. Cell sorting was done on a Beckman Coulter MoFlo Legacy or XDP sorter, and dead cells were excluded with propidium iodide. For samples with more than one million cells, genomic DNA was extracted with the QIAamp DNA Mini Kit, and for all other samples the Quick-DNA Microprep Kit was used.

The immunoSEQ hsTCRB assay version 4, run in survey mode, was used to sequence TCRbeta repertoires from genomic DNA. For TCRbeta sequencing, genomic DNA was diluted to 8 to 10 ng/uL, with up to about 1 ug used per sample. Per the source publication's procedure: TCRbeta data were analyzed in ImmunoSeq Analyzer 3.0, with diversity computed on productive nucleotide rearrangements. Using the Immunarch R package, lower-bound TCR diversity was estimated with the improved Chao index and clonality was estimated with the Gini coefficient. Nucleotide rearrangements that differed but encoded the same CDR3beta amino acid sequence were counted as separate clonotypes. TCRbeta sequences significantly enriched in antigen-responding cells relative to anti-CD3/anti-CD28-activated cells were identified by differential abundance analysis. Using predicted peptide-MHC specificity as the basis, GLIPH2 grouped TCRs into clusters, both for each participant individually and for the merged data sets that combined participants. TCRdb holds this immuneACCESS table with in-frame rearrangements only. Some clones are missing; in checked studies, unresolved V genes explain under half, and the rest has no known cause. For V, J and clone size, that table is used; D and trimming come from the DNA. In this sample the table shows roughly 35,000 clones, around 83% of which occur a single time. Clones ranked in the top ten supply more than 0.9% of the sample.

This TCR was recovered from an adult with HIV. The donor label of this sample is uncertain. This sample comprised cultured CD4+ T cells from PBMCs, obtained from a patient who received antiretroviral therapy. Explained via the paper, the cell subset or site label denotes: CD40L-CD69- CD45RO-high memory CD4 T cells not responding to Gag peptides.

Read as DNA, the sequence is TGTGCCAGCAGCTTAGATGGGACAGGAGGTTCACCCCTCCACTTT. It is translated as CASSLDGTGGSPLHF. The chain employs TRBV7-9 and TRBJ1-6; TRBD1 matches 8 bases in the middle. From the germline V gene (reference sequence), CDR1 is SEHNR and CDR2 is FQNEAQ. The CDR3 has 15 amino acids, counting the end cysteine and phenylalanine. Only CDR3 DNA remains: 45 bases, in frame from the first base. V has 1 base trimmed and J has 9 bases trimmed; junction bases matching no gene number 5.